A selection of T cell receptor beta chains follows, all from one sample in a study of shared clonotypes between healthy human individuals. Produced via immunoSEQ multiplex PCR; TCRdb's table is partial and in-frame only. The sample has some 2,000,000 clones; approximately 96% are singletons. Sequenced material: naive CD4+ T cells sorted from blood. The receptors stem from a young man in good health. Each CDR3 is given with its conserved first and last residue. The D gene is left open where the match is weak. Expanded clones are given a class, and other clones once, few, many or no size at all.

>.|.|TRBV27|TRBJ1-1
TGTGCCAGCAGTACTATGGGGGCTGGAGGGGGTTCCGCTTTCTTT
CASSTMGAGGGSAFF
>.|.|TRBV30|TRBJ2-3
TGTGCCTGGTCATTGCTCGGACACGATTCAGATACGCAGTATTTT
CAWSLLGHDSDTQYF
>TRBD2|.|TRBV4-3|TRBJ2-1
TGCGCCAGCAGCCAAGCGACTAGCGGGAGATATAATGAGCAGTTCTTC
CASSQATSGRYNEQFF
>TRBD1|.|TRBV28|TRBJ1-4
TGTGCCAGCAGTCCCCCGGACAGGGGGGGGGAAAAACTGTTTTTT
CASSPPDRGGEKLFF
>TRBD1|.|TRBV28|TRBJ1-6
TGTGCCAGCACACCTAGCGGGACAGGGGGAACGTATAATTCACCCCTCCACTTT
CASTPSGTGGTYNSPLHF
>.|.|TRBV19|TRBJ2-7
TGTGCCAGTAGTACAGGTTACCTTTCCTACGAGCAGTACTTC
CASSTGYLSYEQYF
>TRBD1|.|TRBV28|TRBJ1-1
TGTGCCAGCGGACCGGGACAGGGAATCTACACTGAAGCTTTCTTT
CASGPGQGIYTEAFF
>.|.|TRBV2|TRBJ1-4
TGTGCCAGCTATCTATGGGAAAAACTGTTTTTT
CASYLWEKLFF
>.|.|TRBV7-2|TRBJ1-5
TGTGCCAGCAGCCGACCGGGGGCAGGGAATCAGCCCCAGCATTTT
CASSRPGAGNQPQHF
>TRBD2|.|TRBV7-9|TRBJ2-3
TGTGCCAGCAGCTCGGGGGGAGCAGTTTCAGATACGCAGTATTTT
CASSSGGAVSDTQYF
>.|once|TRBV10-2|TRBJ1-1
TGCGCCAGCAGTACGGACAGTAGAGCTTTCTTT
CASSTDSRAFF
>TRBD1|.|TRBV9|TRBJ1-4
TGTGCCAGCAGCGTTTCACAGGGGGCGCGAGGTGAAAAACTGTTTTTT
CASSVSQGARGEKLFF
>.|.|TRBV7-2|TRBJ1-2
TGTGCCAGCAGCCCCCTGGGAGGGTTTGGCTACACCTTC
CASSPLGGFGYTF